This T cell receptor (beta chain) was retrieved from a study of OX40 agonist ivuxolimab in advanced cancers. Broadly, across the study: The costimulatory receptor OX40 (CD134) was targeted by ivuxolimab, a fully human IgG2 agonistic monoclonal antibody. Intravenous ivuxolimab was administered to patients every 2 weeks at six dose levels: 0.01, 0.1, 0.3, 1.5, 3 and 10 mg/kg. Of the approximately 50 dose-escalation patients, hepatocellular carcinoma was present in around 20, melanoma in some 15, renal cell carcinoma in 9 and head and neck cancer in 9. In the dose-escalation cohort, 65% to 85% of patients were male, and the mean age was around 65 years with a range of roughly 20 to 80. Patients were allowed to have had prior anti-PD-1, anti-PD-L1 or anti-CTLA-4 therapy, and 40% of the dose-escalation patients had been treated with checkpoint inhibitors. Partial responses occurred in three dose-escalation patients: two with cutaneous melanoma and one with hepatocellular carcinoma. The point of sequencing TCRbeta in the periphery was to test whether ivuxolimab changed TCR sequence diversity and drove clonal T-cell expansion. The paper covers the monotherapy dose-escalation part of the phase I ivuxolimab trial, which included N ≈ 54 patients. General study outcomes and caveats: Low levels of normalized T-cell clonal expansion were also shown by some nonresponding patients. Clonal expansion of both CD4+ and CD8+ blood T cells was observed from baseline to week 6 at doses 0.1 to 3.0 mg/kg. Partial responders in the 0.1-3.0 mg/kg groups had among the lowest normalized peripheral clonal expansion, especially among CD8+ T cells. Which antigens the clonally expanded peripheral T cells were specific for was not determined. After ivuxolimab, CD8+ T cells had more expanded clones than CD4+ T cells on average.

CDR1 and CDR2 (GTSNPN, SVGIG) derive from the germline V gene (reference sequence). V is clipped by 3 bases and J by 0 bases, and the sequence between their germline boundaries is 8 bases long. The CDR3 numbers 13 residues from cysteine through phenylalanine. Only CDR3 DNA remains: 39 bases, in frame from the first base. For sequencing of the TCRbeta CDR3 region, genomic DNA was extracted from the sorted cells. The immunoSEQ Assay was used to sequence the TCRbeta CDR3 regions. In its TCRdb copy, this immuneACCESS table keeps in-frame sequences only and misses some clones. Where compared with another copy, unresolved V genes explain less than half of these, and the others have no known cause. Across this sample there are about 45,000 clones, with roughly 82% seen only once. The ten largest clones add up to about 15% of the sample. Patients with a history of autoimmune disease or receiving systemic immunosuppression were excluded from the trial. Peripheral blood for TCR sequencing was collected from all dose cohorts at baseline, on cycle 4 day 1, and on cycle 7 day 1. The samples were drawn from a first-in-human, open-label, multicenter phase I dose-escalation trial of ivuxolimab. Adults with locally advanced or metastatic melanoma, renal cell carcinoma, hepatocellular carcinoma or head and neck squamous cell carcinoma were enrolled in the trial. CD4+ and CD8+ T cells were sorted separately from peripheral blood before TCR sequencing.

As concerns this clone: Its antigen is still unknown. Base quality data are lacking; no much larger clone is found one base away.

The rearranged chain carries TRBV30 and TRBJ1-1, with TRBD1 perhaps the D gene, on 5 matching bases. The sequence came from an adult with an advanced solid tumor such as melanoma, head and neck, liver or kidney cancer. Source: CD4+ or CD8+ T cells sorted from blood, taken in a trial of the OX40 agonist ivuxolimab. Read as DNA, the sequence is TGTGCCTGGAGCGAAGGGGTGAACACTGAAGCTTTCTTT. Translated, this gives CAWSEGVNTEAFF.